Presented here are 27 T cell receptor beta chains from one specimen sequenced in a study of blood T cell repertoires in COVID-19. Repertoires were generated with immunoSEQ multiplex PCR, while TCRdb's copy carries only in-frame clones and drops some. The sample lists 230,000 or so clones; around 82% were seen once. The sample taken for sequencing was peripheral blood. The receptors originated from a man between 35 and 55 years old with active or convalescent COVID-19.

This sequence joins TRBV5-1 and TRBJ2-7; TRBD1 aligns across 7 bases. Germline lookup yields CDR1 SGHRS and CDR2 YFSETQ. The CDR3 spans 19 residues. V trimming: 3 bases; J trimming: 0 bases; junction bases outside the gene matches: 18. The CDR3 nucleotides read TGCGCCAGCAGCTCCATGGCTCGGACAGGATCGTTTAGCTCCTACGAGCAGTACTTC. Its protein is CASSSMARTGSFSSYEQYF.

In nucleotides, the CDR3 is TGTGCCAGCAGCCAACTGACAGGGGGAAGGTCATACGAGCAGTACTTC. It is translated as CASSQLTGGRSYEQYF. The V and J genes are TRBV3-1 (or the pseudogene TRBV3-2) and TRBJ2-7, with 9 bases that match TRBD1. The J segment lost 4 bases and the V segment lost 2 bases, leaving 9 bases of the junction unmatched. Germline V gene lookup returns CDR1 LGHDT and CDR2 YNNKEL (reference sequence). CDR3 length: 16 residues.

The chain has TRBV30 and TRBJ2-6; the match to TRBD1 covers 8 bases. Per the germline V gene, CDR1 is GTSNPN and CDR2 is SVGIG (reference sequence). With 1 base clipped from V and 0 bases from J, the junction kept 17 bases outside the gene matches. The CDR3 sequence is 21 residues long. The CDR3 region is CAWSGVTGENLRYSGANVLTF. CDR3 nucleotide sequence: TGTGCCTGGAGTGGGGTGACAGGGGAAAACTTAAGATACTCTGGGGCCAACGTCCTGACTTTC.

V gene TRBV6-1 combines with J gene TRBJ2-1; maybe TRBD2 (7 bases). The length of the CDR3 is 16 residues. V lost 4 bases to trimming and J lost 2 bases, with 15 bases between them. Germline CDR1 is MNHNS and CDR2 is SASEGT. CDR3 in amino acids: CASSARGATTYNEQFF. The CDR3, as DNA: TGTGCCAGCAGTGCTCGGGGGGCAACAACCTACAATGAGCAGTTCTTC.

The rearrangement joins TRBV5-1 to TRBJ2-2; 8 nucleotides line up with TRBD1. CDR1 is SGHRS, CDR2 YFSETQ, per germline. The ends lost 1 base at V and 7 bases at J; junction bases unmatched: 3. The CDR3 has 14 amino acids. The chain's CDR3 is CASSLSGGVGELFF. In DNA, the CDR3 is TGCGCCAGCAGCTTGTCAGGGGGCGTCGGGGAGCTGTTTTTT. Combining the CDR3 with reference TRBV5-1 and TRBJ2-2 gives the whole variable domain KAGVTQTPRYLIKTRGQQVTLSCSPISGHRSVSWYQQTPGQGLQFLFEYFSETQRNKGNFPGRFSGRQFSNSRSEMNVSTLELGDSALYLCASSLSGGVGELFFGEGSRLTVL.

The count of this clone is one. The chain combines TRBV6-5 with TRBJ2-7, with no clear D. This CDR3 has 10 amino acids. CDR1 MNHEY and CDR2 SVGAGI come from the germline V gene. The V gene lost 5 bases and the J gene lost 5 bases, with 4 bases spanning the gap. The CDR3 here is CASSRDEQYF. Written as DNA, the CDR3 is TGTGCCAGCAGTCGGGACGAGCAGTACTTC.

The chain couples TRBV10-2 to TRBJ1-1; possibly TRBD1 for D (5 bases). Per germline, CDR1 WSHSY and CDR2 SAAADI. The CDR3 loop spans 14 amino acids. Trimming shortened V by 5 bases and J by 6 bases, and 16 bases separated the two germline ends. CDR3 coding DNA: TGCGCCAGCAGTCAACCAGAGGACACTGCTGAAGCTTTCTTT. Its protein is CASSQPEDTAEAFF.

This chain joins TRBV24-1 and TRBJ1-2; no definite D call. Germline CDR1 KGHDR, CDR2 SFDVKD. Trimming cost V 5 bases and J 4 bases, with 10 bases left between them. This CDR3 has 13 amino acids. The CDR3 here is CATSGELGYGYTF. The CDR3 DNA sequence: TGTGCCACCAGTGGGGAGTTGGGCTATGGCTACACCTTC.

A note on this clone: The sample contains more than one DNA sequence encoding this CDR3. J is TRBJ1-1 and V is TRBV5-5, with a tentative D call TRBD1 (5 bases). Trimming shortened V by 1 base and J by 8 bases, and 9 bases separated the two germline ends. CDR3 size: 12 residues. Looked up from germline, CDR1 is SGHKS and CDR2 is YYEKEE (reference sequence). The CDR3 coding sequence is TGTGCCAGCAGCTTGCAGGGTACCGAAGCTTTCTTT. Encoded protein: CASSLQGTEAFF. Full variable domain (remainder filled in from reference TRBV5-5 and TRBJ1-1): DAGVTQSPTHLIKTRGQQVTLRCSPISGHKSVSWYQQVLGQGPQFIFQYYEKEERGRGNFPDRFSARQFPNYSSELNVNALLLGDSALYLCASSLQGTEAFFGQGTRLTVV.

V gene TRBV7-2 combines with J gene TRBJ1-4, with 9 bases aligning to TRBD1. V gave up 5 bases and J gave up 8 bases; unmatched junction bases: 6. The CDR3 totals 14 residues. Per the germline V gene, CDR1 is SGHTA and CDR2 is FQGNSA. CDR3 coding DNA: TGTGCCAGCAGCGCGGACAGGGGTAGCGAAAAACTGTTTTTT. Protein sequence: CASSADRGSEKLFF.

The chain links TRBV19 to TRBJ1-5; 7 nucleotides agree with TRBD1. With 4 bases clipped from V and 4 bases from J, the junction kept 7 bases outside the gene matches. Germline CDR1 is LNHDA and CDR2 is SQIVND (reference sequence). CDR3 size: 15 residues. The CDR3 is CASSTRQGWNQPQHF. The DNA of the CDR3 is TGTGCCAGTAGTACCCGACAGGGATGGAATCAGCCCCAGCATTTT.

The chain combines TRBV5-1 with TRBJ2-2; 8 nucleotides match TRBD1. Germline CDR1 and CDR2: SGHRS and YFSETQ. Trimming took 5 bases from V and 1 from J; bases not matched to a gene: 1. The CDR3 consists of 14 residues. Here the CDR3 reads CASRGTGNTGELFF. The CDR3, as DNA: TGCGCCAGCAGAGGGACAGGGAACACCGGGGAGCTGTTTTTT.

This chain links TRBV18 with TRBJ1-1, with D hard to call. The CDR3 sequence is 15 residues long. Germline CDR1 is KGHSH and CDR2 is LQKENI. Trimming removed 0 bases from V and 8 bases from J, with 16 bases in between. The CDR3 spells CASSPPHSWGGEAFF. The DNA of the CDR3 is TGTGCCAGCTCACCACCGCACAGTTGGGGAGGGGAAGCTTTCTTT.

This clone was seen at least ten times. This chain joins TRBV27 and TRBJ1-6; perhaps TRBD1 as D (5 bases). The CDR3 is 15 residues long. V was cut by 2 bases and J by 9 bases, with 14 bases left in between. Germline CDR1 is MNHEY and CDR2 is SMNVEV (reference sequence). CDR3 loop: CASSLNGAAASPLHF. CDR3 coding DNA: TGTGCCAGCAGTTTAAATGGGGCGGCCGCTTCACCCCTCCACTTT.

This chain joins TRBV12-3 or TRBV12-4 and TRBJ1-2; D is undetermined. Trimming stripped 8 bases from V and 2 bases from J, with 12 bases between. CDR3 length equals 13 residues. The CDR3 reads CASGSGRNYGYTF. CDR3 DNA: TGTGCCAGCGGCTCCGGGAGGAACTATGGCTACACCTTC.

The chain uses TRBV5-8 and TRBJ1-1; D is undetermined. The V and J ends lost 0 bases and 3 bases respectively, with 6 bases between them. CDR1 and CDR2 (germline): SGHTS, YDEGEE. CDR3 length: 13 amino acids. CDR3: CASSLGRDTEAFF. In DNA form, the CDR3 reads TGTGCCAGCAGCTTGGGCCGGGACACTGAAGCTTTCTTT.

The chain employs TRBV29-1 and TRBJ2-1; TRBD2 might be the D (6 bases). Germline V gene lookup returns CDR1 SQVTM and CDR2 ANQGSEA. Trimming cost V 6 bases and J 8 bases, with 8 bases left between them. The CDR3 runs to 10 residues. For the CDR3, the DNA is TGCAGCGTGCGGGACTATGAGCAGTTCTTC. Translated: CSVRDYEQFF.

V and J are TRBV19 and TRBJ1-2; 9 bases map to TRBD1. This CDR3 has 16 residues. CDR1 is LNHDA, CDR2 SQIVND, per germline (reference sequence). J was trimmed by 0 bases and V by 6 bases; bases with no gene match: 8. CDR3 region: CASRDGTGRSNYGYTF. For the CDR3, the DNA is TGTGCCAGTAGAGACGGGACAGGGCGTTCTAACTATGGCTACACCTTC.

The CDR3 DNA sequence: TGTGCCAGCAGTCCCGGGACACCAAACAGACTAGCGGGCCGAACCTACGAGCAGTACTTC. Translating it yields CASSPGTPNRLAGRTYEQYF. The genes are TRBV6-6 and TRBJ2-7, with TRBD2 identical over 10 bases. Per the germline V gene, CDR1 is MNHNY and CDR2 is SVGAGI (reference sequence). The CDR3 covers 20 residues. V was pared by 5 bases and J by 2 bases, with 21 bases of the junction left unmatched.

As DNA, the CDR3 is TGCAGTGCTAGTATAACTAGTTCTGGGTGGGAGCAGTTCTTC. Amino acid sequence: CSASITSSGWEQFF. J is TRBJ2-1 and V is TRBV20-1; D might be TRBD2 (5 bases). Germline assignment: CDR1 DFQATT and CDR2 SNEGSKA (reference sequence). The CDR3 totals 14 residues. The V and J ends lost 3 bases and 10 bases respectively, with 19 bases between them.

The rearrangement joins TRBV5-1 to TRBJ2-3; D is perhaps TRBD2 (6 bases). V shed 4 bases and J shed 2 bases, with 17 bases lying between them. In germline, CDR1 is SGHRS, CDR2 YFSETQ. This CDR3 is 16 amino acids long. The CDR3, as DNA: TGCGCCAGCAGCATCGGGAGTACCGATCTCACAGATACGCAGTATTTT. Residues: CASSIGSTDLTDTQYF.

This chain links TRBV19 with TRBJ1-2, with unresolved D. The CDR3 spans 13 residues. Per the germline V gene, CDR1 is LNHDA and CDR2 is SQIVND (reference sequence). V was trimmed by 6 bases and J by 5 bases, leaving 13 bases between them. The CDR3 spells CASRWNLRYGYTF. DNA of the CDR3: TGTGCCAGTAGATGGAATCTGAGGTATGGCTACACCTTC. Using reference TRBV19 and TRBJ1-2 for the parts outside the CDR3, the full variable domain is DGGITQSPKYLFRKEGQNVTLSCEQNLNHDAMYWYRQDPGQGLRLIYYSQIVNDFQKGDIAEGYSVSREKKESFPLTVTSAQKNPTAFYLCASRWNLRYGYTFGSGTRLTVV.

V and J are TRBV10-3 and TRBJ1-1, with D possibly matching TRBD1 (6 bases). From germline, CDR1 is ENHRY and CDR2 SYGVKD. CDR3 length equals 14 residues. V was shortened by 2 bases and J by 6 bases, with 13 bases between the two germline ends. CDR3 in amino acids: CAISENRESAEAFF. The CDR3 DNA reads as TGTGCCATCAGTGAGAACAGGGAATCGGCTGAAGCTTTCTTT.

The chain uses TRBV21-1 and TRBJ1-2; TRBD1 is the table's D call, not checked against the DNA. TRBV21-1 is termed a pseudogene. There are 17 residues in the CDR3. The CDR3 DNA follows: TGTGCCAGCATATTGAAGGGGGCCACGGCGAGCGGGCTCGGCTACACCTTC. This translates into CASILKGATASGLGYTF.

This rearrangement joins TRBV4-1 to TRBJ1-1; D perhaps matches TRBD1 (5 bases). V lost 2 bases and J 5 bases, leaving 12 bases between the germline ends. Germline values: CDR1 MGHRA, CDR2 YSYEKL. The CDR3 is 14 amino acids. The CDR3 DNA is TGCGCCAGCAGCCAACAGCAGGGCCGGACTGAAGCTTTCTTT. Translation gives CASSQQQGRTEAFF.

The chain carries TRBV7-2 and TRBJ2-7; 8 nucleotides line up with TRBD1. The junction had 6 bases not matched to a gene; V was cut back by 4 bases and J by 1 base. Germline V gives CDR1 SGHTA, CDR2 FQGNSA. The CDR3 is 15 residues long. CDR3 protein: CASSSGQGLSYEQYF. The CDR3 DNA sequence: TGTGCCAGCAGCTCCGGACAGGGTCTGTCCTACGAGCAGTACTTC.

The rearrangement uses TRBV5-6 and TRBJ2-7, with TRBD1 as a possible D gene (6 bases). Per germline, CDR1 SGHDT and CDR2 YYEEEE. Trimming removed 4 bases from V and 6 bases from J, with 17 bases in between. The CDR3 has 14 amino acids. CDR3 nucleotide sequence: TGTGCCAGCAGCCGAGGGCAGGGGAGAGTCGAGCAGTACTTC. This gives the protein CASSRGQGRVEQYF.